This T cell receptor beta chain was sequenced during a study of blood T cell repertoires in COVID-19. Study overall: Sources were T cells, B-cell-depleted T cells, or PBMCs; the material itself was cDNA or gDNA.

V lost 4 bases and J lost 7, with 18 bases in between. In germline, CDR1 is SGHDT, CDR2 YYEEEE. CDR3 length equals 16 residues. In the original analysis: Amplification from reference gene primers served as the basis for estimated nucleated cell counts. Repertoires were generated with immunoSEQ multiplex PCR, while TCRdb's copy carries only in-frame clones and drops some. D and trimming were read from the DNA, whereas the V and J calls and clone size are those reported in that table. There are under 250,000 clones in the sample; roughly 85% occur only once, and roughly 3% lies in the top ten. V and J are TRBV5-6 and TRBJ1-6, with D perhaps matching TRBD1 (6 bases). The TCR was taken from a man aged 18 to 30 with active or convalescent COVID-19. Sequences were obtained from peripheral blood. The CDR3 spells CASSGPVDRPNSPLHF. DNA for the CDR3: TGTGCCAGCAGCGGACCCGTGGACAGACCCAATTCACCCCTCCACTTT. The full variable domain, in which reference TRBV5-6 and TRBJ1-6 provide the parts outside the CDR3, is DAGVTQSPTHLIKTRGQQVTLRCSPKSGHDTVSWYQQALGQGPQFIFQYYEEEERQRGNFPDRFSGHQFPNYSSELNVNALLLGDSALYLCASSGPVDRPNSPLHFGNGTRLTVT.